These 20 T cell receptor beta chains came from one sample sequenced in a study of CD8+CD57+ T cells in acquired aplastic anemia. Genomic DNA, the template, was used for profiling of the TCR beta VDJ and CDR3. TCRdb reprocessed the reads with MiXCR, giving one entry per CDR3 protein. The sample lists approximately 200,000 distinct CDR3 sequences; 50% to 55% were seen once. The sequenced material came from sorted CD4+, CD8+, or CD8+CD57+ T cells (not recorded which) from PBMCs. Source of these receptors: a human donor in good health, serving as a control.

This chain uses TRBV6-1 with TRBJ1-2; 7 positions match TRBD1. CDR1 and CDR2 from the germline V gene are MNHNS and SASEGT. J lost 0 bases, V lost 5 bases, and 9 bases had no gene match. The CDR3 extends over 16 amino acids. CDR3 amino acids: CASSKGLTGANYGYTF. CDR3 bases: TGTGCCAGCAGTAAAGGGTTAACAGGGGCTAACTATGGCTACACCTTC.

The chain uses TRBV30 and TRBJ1-3, with TRBD1 identical over 7 bases. The CDR3 covers 16 residues. Looked up from germline, CDR1 is GTSNPN and CDR2 is SVGIG (reference sequence). V shed 4 bases, J shed 1 base, and the junction held 10 bases outside the gene matches. The CDR3: CAWNRFTGESGNTIYF. The CDR3 nucleotides read TGTGCCTGGAATAGGTTCACAGGGGAATCTGGAAACACCATATATTTT.

The table lists this clonotype with many counts. The chain is built from TRBV7-2 and TRBJ1-6; no clear D. The germline V gene encodes CDR1 SGHTA and CDR2 FQGNSA. CDR3 size: 15 residues. Trimming removed 2 bases at V and 4 bases at J, with 9 bases between. The CDR3 spells CASSLLGGYNSPLHF. DNA of the CDR3: TGTGCCAGCAGCTTATTAGGCGGGTATAATTCACCCCTCCACTTT.

The V gene is TRBV6-2 or TRBV6-3, the J gene TRBJ1-5, with TRBD1 matching over 8 bases. V lost 4 bases to trimming and J lost 2 bases; unmatched junction nucleotides: 1. Per the germline V gene, CDR1 is MNHEY and CDR2 is SVGEGT. The CDR3 has 14 amino acids. CDR3 residues: CASSSGGGNQPQHF. The CDR3 DNA follows: TGTGCCAGCAGTTCAGGGGGCGGCAATCAGCCCCAGCATTTT.

This clonotype has ten or more counts. This rearrangement joins TRBV10-2 to TRBJ2-3; possibly TRBD2 for D (7 bases). In germline, CDR1 is WSHSY, CDR2 SAAADI. This CDR3 is built from 17 residues. The V and J ends lost 1 base and 0 bases respectively, with 14 bases between them. CDR3 bases: TGCGCCAGCAGTGAGTGGCCACGGGGGGCGAGCACAGATACGCAGTATTTT. Encoded protein: CASSEWPRGASTDTQYF.

J is TRBJ2-1 and V is TRBV19, with TRBD1 matching over 8 bases. CDR3 length: 21 residues. Trimming took 2 bases from V and 6 from J; bases not matched to a gene: 24. The germline CDR1 and CDR2 sequences are LNHDA and SQIVND (reference sequence). CDR3 residues: CASSINGQGHRGAVLGNEQFF. DNA of the CDR3: TGTGCCAGTAGTATAAACGGACAGGGACACCGGGGAGCTGTTTTGGGCAATGAGCAGTTCTTC.

This chain uses TRBV10-2 with TRBJ1-5; D is undetermined. V was trimmed by 3 bases and J by 3 bases, leaving 6 bases between them. Per germline, CDR1 WSHSY and CDR2 SAAADI. The CDR3 runs to 13 residues. In DNA, the CDR3 is TGCGCCAGCAGTGAAAAGTTCAATCAGCCCCAGCATTTT. Translated, it gives CASSEKFNQPQHF.

The chain recombines TRBV7-2 with TRBJ2-7, with 7 nucleotides matching TRBD2. V lost 6 bases and J lost 2; bases outside the gene matches: 10. The V gene's germline CDR1 is SGHTA and CDR2 FQGNSA. The CDR3 totals 15 residues. The CDR3 sequence is CASSETASGPYEQYF. CDR3 coding DNA: TGTGCCAGCAGTGAGACAGCTAGCGGCCCCTACGAGCAGTACTTC.

In its sample, this clonotype was seen a few times. V usage is TRBV7-6 and J usage is TRBJ2-5, with D perhaps being TRBD1 or TRBD2 (6 bases each). There are 15 residues in the CDR3. CDR1 and CDR2 (germline): SGHVS, FNYEAQ. The V end lost 0 bases, the J end lost 7 bases, and 15 bases lay between the germline ends. CDR3 in DNA: TGTGCCAGCAGCTTAGCGGGATCACAGGGAGGGACCCAGTACTTC. It codes for CASSLAGSQGGTQYF.

This chain links TRBV19 with TRBJ2-6; D ambiguous. The germline V and J ends were trimmed by 5 bases and 0 bases, with 8 bases remaining between them. There are 15 residues in the CDR3. Germline-derived CDR1 and CDR2 are LNHDA and SQIVND (reference sequence). The DNA of the CDR3 is TGTGCCAGTAGTCGCGTCATCTCTGGGGCCAACGTCCTGACTTTC. This sequence encodes CASSRVISGANVLTF.

This clonotype came up many times. The rearrangement joins TRBV7-9 to TRBJ2-7; D gene ambiguous. V was shortened by 2 bases and J by 3 bases, with 8 bases between the two germline ends. Germline CDR1 SEHNR, CDR2 FQNEAQ (reference sequence). The CDR3 runs 13 residues. CDR3 nucleotide sequence: TGTGCCAGCAGCTTAACCACCAGCTACGAGCAGTACTTC. This translates into CASSLTTSYEQYF.

This chain connects TRBV9 to TRBJ2-1; 9 nucleotides line up with TRBD2. J was trimmed by 1 base and V by 3 bases; bases with no gene match: 14. Germline V gene lookup returns CDR1 SGDLS and CDR2 YYNGEE. The CDR3 is 19 residues long. The CDR3: CASSETGLAGAGSYNEQFF. CDR3 sequence (DNA): TGTGCCAGCAGCGAAACGGGGTTAGCGGGGGCTGGTTCCTACAATGAGCAGTTCTTC. Full variable domain (remainder filled in from reference TRBV9 and TRBJ2-1): DSGVTQTPKHLITATGQRVTLRCSPRSGDLSVYWYQQSLDQGLQFLIQYYNGEERAKGNILERFSAQQFPDLHSELNLSSLELGDSALYFCASSETGLAGAGSYNEQFFGPGTRLTVL.

This chain joins TRBV7-2 and TRBJ2-5; D is possibly TRBD2 (5 bases). Trimming shortened V by 10 bases and J by 5 bases, and 11 bases separated the two germline ends. The germline gives CDR1 SGHTA, CDR2 FQGNSA. The CDR3 spans 11 residues. CDR3 nucleotide sequence: TGTGCCACCGGGGTCCGGGAGACCCAGTACTTC. Translated: CATGVRETQYF.

This chain uses TRBV5-1 with TRBJ1-2; TRBD1 matches 7 bases. Trimming cost V 5 bases and J 0 bases; bases outside gene matches: 4. Per the germline V gene, CDR1 is SGHRS and CDR2 is YFSETQ. The CDR3 spans 14 residues. This CDR3 is CASREGGSNYGYTF. The CDR3 region has the DNA TGCGCCAGCAGGGAAGGGGGCTCTAACTATGGCTACACCTTC. The complete variable domain, with remaining parts taken from reference TRBV5-1 and TRBJ1-2, reads KAGVTQTPRYLIKTRGQQVTLSCSPISGHRSVSWYQQTPGQGLQFLFEYFSETQRNKGNFPGRFSGRQFSNSRSEMNVSTLELGDSALYLCASREGGSNYGYTFGSGTRLTVV.

This clonotype was observed a single time. The genes are TRBV2 and TRBJ1-1; possible D gene TRBD1, 5 bases. Germline loops: CDR1 SNHLY, CDR2 FYNNEI. The CDR3 sequence is 15 residues long. The V and J ends lost 5 bases and 0 bases respectively, with 13 bases between them. The CDR3 DNA sequence: TGTGCCAGCAGTAATGGGGGAGACATGAACACTGAAGCTTTCTTT. Protein product: CASSNGGDMNTEAFF. The full variable domain, rest sourced from reference TRBV2 and TRBJ1-1, is EPEVTQTPSHQVTQMGQEVILRCVPISNHLYFYWYRQILGQKVEFLVSFYNNEISEKSEIFDDQFSVERPDGSNFTLKIRSTKLEDSAMYFCASSNGGDMNTEAFFGQGTRLTVV.

The V and J genes are TRBV20-1 and TRBJ2-7, with D tentatively TRBD1 (6 bases). This CDR3 spans 13 amino acids. The V end lost 3 bases, the J end lost 2 bases, and 11 bases lay between the germline ends. Germline CDR1 DFQATT, CDR2 SNEGSKA (reference sequence). DNA of the CDR3: TGCAGTGCTAGGCACAGGGAGCCCTACGAGCAGTACTTC. It codes for CSARHREPYEQYF.

The V gene is TRBV10-1, the J gene TRBJ2-5; D remains ambiguous. Germline values: CDR1 WNHNN, CDR2 SYGVQD (reference sequence). There are 14 residues in the CDR3. The germline V and J ends were trimmed by 0 bases and 2 bases, with 7 bases remaining between them. CDR3 protein: CASSESGFQETQYF. In DNA form, the CDR3 reads TGCGCCAGCAGTGAGTCAGGGTTTCAAGAGACCCAGTACTTC.

This rearrangement joins TRBV9 to TRBJ2-2; D ambiguous. Trimming took off 6 bases at V and 4 bases at J, with 19 bases between the two ends. This CDR3 has 16 amino acids. Germline loops: CDR1 SGDLS, CDR2 YYNGEE. The CDR3 here is CASTDAADLRTGELFF. The CDR3 nucleotides are TGTGCCAGCACCGACGCAGCTGATCTACGCACCGGGGAGCTGTTTTTT.

This clonotype has only one observation. This sequence joins TRBV2 and TRBJ2-3; a weak D match, TRBD1 (6 bases). Gene TRBJ1-1 matches the end of the DNA better, so the J call may be wrong. The CDR3 length is 15 residues. Germline V lookup: CDR1 SNHLY, CDR2 FYNNEI. CDR3 protein: CASSLLMTGNTEAFF. The DNA for the CDR3 is TGTGCCAGCAGTCTCCTGATGACAGGGAACACTGAAGCTTTCTTT.

This clonotype has ten or more counts. This sequence joins TRBV27 and TRBJ2-7; no clear D gene. The V gene lost 5 bases and the J gene lost 0 bases, with 11 bases spanning the gap. The CDR3 covers 14 residues. Germline-derived CDR1 and CDR2 are MNHEY and SMNVEV (reference sequence). The CDR3 reads CASSPDGHSYEQYF. In DNA form, the CDR3 reads TGTGCCAGCAGTCCAGACGGGCACTCCTACGAGCAGTACTTC.